These T cell receptor beta chains were read from a single sample in a study of T cell therapy after organ transplantation. No antigens are known for them. The assay was immunoSEQ multiplex PCR, and TCRdb's table has in-frame clones only and misses some. This table has some 17,000 clones, less than 90% appearing once. The material sequenced was CD8+ T cells from blood, taken after autologous CMV-specific T cell therapy. The receptors originated from a human patient who had received a solid organ transplant and had CMV disease. Part of the T cells may come from the graft donor. Both conserved end residues are part of each CDR3.

V,CDR3
TRBV9,CASSVDGGVGQPQHF
TRBV6-5,CASSYSAGTEAFF
TRBV27,CASSLAGGRTGELFF
TRBV10-3,CAISESGGVGQPQHF
TRBV29-1,CSVVWQAAGEKLFF
TRBV13,CASSNSYGYTF
TRBV6-5,CASSYSGGGYGYTF
TRBV9,CASSAGGARYGYTF
TRBV6-5,CASSPGNRVYGYTF
TRBV7-2,CASSPPRLAGGGEDTQYF
TRBV2,CATNKGGITFRNNEQFF